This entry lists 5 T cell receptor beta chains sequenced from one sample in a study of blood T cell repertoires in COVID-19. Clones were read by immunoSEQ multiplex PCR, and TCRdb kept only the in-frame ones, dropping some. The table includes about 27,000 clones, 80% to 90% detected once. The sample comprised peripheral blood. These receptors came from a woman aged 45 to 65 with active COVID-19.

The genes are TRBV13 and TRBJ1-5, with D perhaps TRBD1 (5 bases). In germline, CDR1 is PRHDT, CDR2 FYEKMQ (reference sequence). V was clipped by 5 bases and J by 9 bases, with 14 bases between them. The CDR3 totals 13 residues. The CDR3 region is CASSEGHPGPQHF. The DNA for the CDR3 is TGTGCCAGCAGCGAAGGACATCCTGGGCCCCAGCATTTT.

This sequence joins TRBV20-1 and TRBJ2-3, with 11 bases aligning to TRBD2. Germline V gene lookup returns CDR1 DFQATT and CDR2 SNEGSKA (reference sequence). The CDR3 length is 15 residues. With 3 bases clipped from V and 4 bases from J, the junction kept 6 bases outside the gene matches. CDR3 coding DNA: TGCAGTGCTAGTCCTACTAGCGGGAGATCAGATACGCAGTATTTT. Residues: CSASPTSGRSDTQYF.

In DNA form, the CDR3 reads TGTGCCAGCAGCCAATACAGGGGAAGTAATTCACCCCTCCACTTT. This gives the protein CASSQYRGSNSPLHF. The chain joins TRBV28 to TRBJ1-6, with TRBD1 matching over 7 bases. V dropped 6 bases and J dropped 6; count of bases not matched to a gene: 8. The CDR3 runs to 15 residues. Germline V gene lookup returns CDR1 MDHEN and CDR2 SYDVKM.

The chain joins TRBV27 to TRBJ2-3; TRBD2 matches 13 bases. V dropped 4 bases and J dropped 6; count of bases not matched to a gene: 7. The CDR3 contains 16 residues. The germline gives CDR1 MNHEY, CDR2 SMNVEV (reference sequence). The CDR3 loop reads CASSSAGTSGIDTQYF. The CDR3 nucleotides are TGTGCCAGCAGTTCGGCCGGGACTAGCGGGATTGATACGCAGTATTTT.

The CDR3 here is CASSLGSSGPGTQYF. The CDR3 nucleotides are TGTGCCAGCAGCCTGGGTTCTAGCGGCCCGGGGACCCAGTACTTC. The chain combines TRBV4-2 with TRBJ2-5, with 7 bases lining up with TRBD2. Per the germline V gene, CDR1 is LGHNA and CDR2 is YNFKEQ. CDR3 length: 15 amino acids. V was pared by 4 bases and J by 7 bases, with 12 bases of the junction left unmatched.